This T cell receptor beta chain stems from a study of cytomegalovirus exposure and HLA in healthy donors. Overall study results and limits: A later analysis reportedly found that, within productive TCRs, an Asian-associated ancestry cluster had fewer N-insertions than the mean observed across the roughly 610 donors. In a later analysis, V- and J-gene trimming of beta chains associated with a DCLRE1C missense variant, replicated independently. Later, an analysis found that common viral pathogens appeared to be linked with several of the most significant clusters.

CDR3 length equals 13 residues. Trimming stripped 3 bases from V and 8 bases from J, with 12 bases between. Germline CDR1 SGDLS, CDR2 YYNGEE. The PCR contained 60 Vbeta and 13 Jbeta primers. In the authors' methods: Unique TCR beta chains numbered around 75 million in a later analysis, with roughly 10 million shared. Some clones are missing from TCRdb's copy, which holds only in-frame ones; the method was immunoSEQ multiplex PCR. That table furnishes V, J and clone size, whereas the DNA furnished D and trimming. The sample table sets out roughly 120,000 clones. A note on this clone: Antigen: not known.

This receptor was taken from a young man in good health and CMV-seronegative. The gene calls are TRBV9 and TRBJ2-1; the D gene is possibly TRBD1 (6 bases). The sample consisted of PBMCs. CDR3 amino acids: CASSGGPGDEQFF. DNA for the CDR3: TGTGCCAGCAGCGGGGGGCCTGGCGATGAGCAGTTCTTC.